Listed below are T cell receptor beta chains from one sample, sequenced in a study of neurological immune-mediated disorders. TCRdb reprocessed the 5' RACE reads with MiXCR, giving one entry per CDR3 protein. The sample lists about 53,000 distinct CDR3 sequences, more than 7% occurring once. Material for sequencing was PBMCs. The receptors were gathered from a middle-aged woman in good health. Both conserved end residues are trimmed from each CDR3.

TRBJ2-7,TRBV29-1,SVEDGISYEQY
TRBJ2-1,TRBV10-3,AIVRGDEQF
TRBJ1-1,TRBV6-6,ASSTPGHGGTEAF
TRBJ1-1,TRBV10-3,AISERTEGEAF
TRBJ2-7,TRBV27,ASSFQGGYEQY
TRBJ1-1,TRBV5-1,ASSWTGGGTEAF
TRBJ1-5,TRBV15,ATSTRDRTGPQH
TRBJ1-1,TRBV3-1,ASSITANTEAF
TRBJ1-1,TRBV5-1,ASSLGTGGAGTEAF
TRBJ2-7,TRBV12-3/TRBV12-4,ASSLAPGEQY
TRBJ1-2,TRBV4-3,ASSQVIDFGKDGYT
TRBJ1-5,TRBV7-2,ASSRGQESNQPQH
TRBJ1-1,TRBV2,ASSELPGDTEAF
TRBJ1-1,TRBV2,ARDSSQAF
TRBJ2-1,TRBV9,ASSVVPHNEQF
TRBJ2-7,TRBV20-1,SARQPGYVAKQY
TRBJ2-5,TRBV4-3,ASQTGKGDAQY
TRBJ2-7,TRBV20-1,SARRLPEQY
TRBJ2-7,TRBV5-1,ASRGPSVFSPKGESYEQY
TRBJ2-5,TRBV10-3,AISEDRGSETQY
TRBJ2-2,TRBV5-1,ASSFPSPGELF
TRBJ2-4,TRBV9,ASSVVPTGGDRIQY
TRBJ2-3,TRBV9,ASSAPTSPRGTDTQY
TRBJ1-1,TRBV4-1,ASSIQPNTEAF
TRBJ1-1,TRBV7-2,ASSLGGQPNTEAF
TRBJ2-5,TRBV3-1,ASSQIAGGSYQETQY
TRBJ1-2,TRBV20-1,SARRGGRGYGYT
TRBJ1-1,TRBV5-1,ASSLVQGAVNTEAF
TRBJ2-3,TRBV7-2,ASSYGDRGRKDTQY
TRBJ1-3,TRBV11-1,ASSPQPPEIGNTIY